Listed below are T cell receptor beta chains from one sample, sequenced in a study of cytomegalovirus exposure and HLA in healthy donors. Produced via immunoSEQ multiplex PCR; TCRdb's table is partial and in-frame only. Here the sample spans 150,000 to 200,000 clones, 75% to 90% being singletons. The sample comprised PBMCs. These receptors all stem from a man aged 40-55 years in good health and CMV-seropositive. Each CDR3 is given with its conserved first and last residue. Each record gives: clone size, V gene, J gene, D gene, CDR3 DNA, CDR3 protein. The D gene is left open where the match is weak. Where a row states a size, it is once, few, many or the class of an expanded clone; other rows omit it.

>NA|TRBV5-6|TRBJ2-7|NA
TGTGCCAGCAGCTTGGTCGACAGTCGTGAGCAGTACTTC
CASSLVDSREQYF
>NA|TRBV2|TRBJ2-7|TRBD1
TGTGCCAGCAGTCCTCGGACAGGGAGGTACGAGCAGTACTTC
CASSPRTGRYEQYF
>NA|TRBV9|TRBJ2-5|NA
TGTGCCAGCAGCGTAGCGCCCCCCGGGACATCGGAAGAGACCCAGTACTTC
CASSVAPPGTSEETQYF
>NA|TRBV15|TRBJ1-2|NA
TGTGCCACCAGCAGAGGCCTATTGGATGGCTACACCTTC
CATSRGLLDGYTF
>NA|TRBV11-2|TRBJ2-2|NA
TGTGCCAGCAGCTTAGAGGACAGAAGGACCACCGGGGAGCTGTTTTTT
CASSLEDRRTTGELFF
>NA|TRBV19|TRBJ1-6|NA
TGTGCCAGTAGTATAGATTCCGGGAGCTCCTATAATTCACCCCTCCACTTT
CASSIDSGSSYNSPLHF
>NA|TRBV27|TRBJ2-7|NA
TGTGCCAGCAGTTTCGGCCTGGGGGCCGACGAGCAGTACTTC
CASSFGLGADEQYF
>NA|TRBV6-6|TRBJ2-5|NA
TGTGCCAGCAGTAGCCCACCGGGGACATTGGGGGAGACCCAGTACTTC
CASSSPPGTLGETQYF
>NA|TRBV7-9|TRBJ2-3|TRBD1
TGTGCCAGCAGCCTCAGGGGGCCAGATACGCAGTATTTT
CASSLRGPDTQYF
>NA|TRBV7-8|TRBJ2-7|TRBD2
TGTGCCAGCAGCAAAGCGGGGGAGATGAGGGAGCAGTACTTC
CASSKAGEMREQYF
>few|TRBV30|TRBJ2-4|NA
TGTGCCTGGAGTAAGCTAGCCAAAAACATTCAGTACTTC
CAWSKLAKNIQYF
>NA|TRBV19|TRBJ2-1|TRBD2
TGTGCCAGTAGTGTGATCGGGCGGGGGGGCCCGTCCTACAATGAGCAGTTCTTC
CASSVIGRGGPSYNEQFF
>NA|TRBV9|TRBJ2-3|NA
TGTGCCAGCAGCCCATCCACGGGGATTAGCACAGATACGCAGTATTTT
CASSPSTGISTDTQYF
>once|TRBV4-1|TRBJ2-7|NA
TGCGCCAGCAGCCAGGTGGGGGGGCCCGGCTACGAGCAGTACTTC
CASSQVGGPGYEQYF
>once|TRBV10-2|TRBJ2-1|TRBD2
TGCGCCAGCAGAGATACTAGCGGGGGGGGATACAATGAGCAGTTCTTC
CASRDTSGGGYNEQFF
>NA|TRBV9|TRBJ1-2|NA
TGTGCCAGCAGCGTTGGGCAGTTCGGCTATGGCTACACCTTC
CASSVGQFGYGYTF